This TCR beta chain was identified in a study of T cell repertoires in cytomegalovirus infection. Points from the study as a whole: There were carriers of CMV plus the relevant HLA, and cumulative public TCR beta family frequency identified them.

V lost 5 bases and J lost 9, with 14 bases in between. This CDR3 comprises 13 residues. Germline assignment: CDR1 MNHNS and CDR2 SASEGT. Each CDR3 protein is one row after TCRdb ran MiXCR on the reads. The sample has fewer than 850,000 distinct CDR3 sequences, under 35% seen once. This clonotype was recorded a few times. Its antigen is still unknown. The clonotype comes from a human donor in good health (CMV status not recorded). Some clones in this sample may be carry-over from other donors' samples. The material was cultured CD8+ T cells from PBMCs, obtained from culture after CMV antigen stimulation. This chain links TRBV6-1 with TRBJ1-5; unclear D gene. In DNA, the CDR3 is TGTGCCAGCAGTTACCCCACCGGAGCGCCCCAGCATTTT. Protein product: CASSYPTGAPQHF.